The 20 T cell receptor beta chains below were found in one sample sequenced in a study of shared clonotypes between healthy human individuals. TCRdb's copy holds only in-frame clones and misses some; the assay was immunoSEQ multiplex PCR. The sample contains some 1,900,000 clones, about 94% of which appear only once. It was CD45RO-negative cells, positively selected for CCR7, that made up naive CD8 cells, with terminally differentiated effector memory CD45RA+ cells excluded. Sequencing input: naive CD8+ T cells sorted from blood. The receptor source for this set is a man in his late teens or twenties in good health.

The chain is built from TRBV10-1 and TRBJ2-2; D might be TRBD1 (7 bases). The CDR3 extends over 15 amino acids. Germline V lookup: CDR1 WNHNN, CDR2 SYGVQD (reference sequence). V dropped 1 base and J dropped 5 bases, with 11 bases sitting between them. The CDR3 DNA follows: TGCGCCAGCAGTGAGTTCCAGGGGGGAACCGGGGAGCTGTTTTTT. Translating gives CASSEFQGGTGELFF.

The chain recombines TRBV19 with TRBJ1-1, with 8 bases lining up with TRBD1. CDR1 and CDR2 from the germline V gene are LNHDA and SQIVND (reference sequence). This CDR3 comprises 15 residues. Trimming took 4 bases from V and 4 from J; bases not matched to a gene: 8. The CDR3 loop is CASSTPFTGGTEAFF. Written as DNA, the CDR3 is TGTGCCAGTAGTACGCCCTTCACAGGGGGCACTGAAGCTTTCTTT.

J is TRBJ2-7 and V is TRBV6-6, with TRBD2 as a possible D gene (6 bases). The ends were cut back, 8 bases at V and 3 bases at J, with 14 bases in the middle. CDR1 is MNHNY and CDR2 is SVGAGI in the germline V gene (reference sequence). CDR3 size: 13 residues. The CDR3 DNA reads TGTGCCAGCCCTTGGCAGGGACTCTACGAGCAGTACTTC. As protein: CASPWQGLYEQYF.

Comment on this clone: The same CDR3 arises from other DNA sequences in this sample as well. V usage is TRBV27 and J usage is TRBJ2-7; 9 bases agree with TRBD2. Germline-derived CDR1 and CDR2 are MNHEY and SMNVEV (reference sequence). The CDR3 covers 14 residues. V was clipped by 5 bases and J by 0 bases; unmatched bases: 2. This CDR3 reads CASSLAGSSYEQYF. CDR3 in DNA: TGTGCCAGCAGTCTAGCGGGAAGCTCCTACGAGCAGTACTTC.

Of note for this clone: Other nucleotide sequences in the sample specify the same CDR3. The chain joins TRBV5-1 to TRBJ2-7, with a possible D match to TRBD1 (6 bases). Germline V gene data show CDR1 as SGHRS and CDR2 as YFSETQ. Trimming shortened V by 0 bases and J by 4 bases, and 8 bases separated the two germline ends. This CDR3 has 13 residues. Here the CDR3 reads CASSLATGYEQYF. In DNA, the CDR3 is TGCGCCAGCAGCTTGGCCACAGGGTACGAGCAGTACTTC.

V usage is TRBV28 and J usage is TRBJ2-1; D unclear. This CDR3 is built from 15 residues. The germline CDR1 and CDR2 sequences are MDHEN and SYDVKM. Between the trimmed V and J ends, which lost 6 bases and 0 bases, there was a span of 12 bases. In nucleotides, the CDR3 is TGTGCCAGCAGCCCGTCCGATTACTCCTACAATGAGCAGTTCTTC. Protein product: CASSPSDYSYNEQFF.

The CDR3 sequence: CASSVTVNRLSEQYF. In DNA form, the CDR3 reads TGTGCCAGCAGTGTGACAGTAAACCGCCTCTCCGAGCAGTACTTC. The V gene is TRBV27, the J gene TRBJ2-7, with D possibly TRBD1 on 5 matching bases. V lost 5 bases and J lost 6, with 20 bases in between. CDR1 is MNHEY and CDR2 is SMNVEV in the germline V gene (reference sequence). There are 15 residues in the CDR3.

The chain uses TRBV11-2 and TRBJ2-1, with unresolved D. Germline values: CDR1 SGHAT, CDR2 FQNNGV. V gave up 1 base and J gave up 15 bases, with 10 bases separating them. There are 11 residues in the CDR3. CDR3 amino acids: CASSLGPGPFF. DNA of the CDR3: TGTGCCAGCAGCTTAGGGCCCGGGCCGTTCTTC.

This chain uses TRBV28 with TRBJ2-1; the D gene is possibly TRBD1 (6 bases). Germline CDR1 is MDHEN and CDR2 is SYDVKM. This CDR3 is 16 amino acids long. Deletions cut 3 bases from V and 1 base from J, with 13 bases between. Here the CDR3 DNA reads TGTGCCAGCAGTTTGGCGGCAGGGGAATCCTACAATGAGCAGTTCTTC. Its protein product is CASSLAAGESYNEQFF.

The chain combines TRBV29-1 with TRBJ1-2; no clear D gene. The V and J ends lost 4 bases and 5 bases respectively, with 5 bases between them. The CDR3 totals 10 residues. Germline lookup yields CDR1 SQVTM and CDR2 ANQGSEA. CDR3 sequence reads: CSVVGYGYTF. In nucleotides, the CDR3 is TGCAGCGTTGTTGGTTATGGCTACACCTTC.

CDR3 region: CASSQEGEWAHNEQFF. CDR3 nucleotide sequence: TGCGCCAGCAGCCAAGAAGGGGAGTGGGCCCACAATGAGCAGTTCTTC. The chain has TRBV4-3 and TRBJ2-1; D may be TRBD1 or TRBD2 (5 bases each). This CDR3 spans 16 amino acids. Germline V CDR1 and CDR2: LGHNA, YSLEER. V was pared by 0 bases and J by 5 bases, with 14 bases between.

This sequence joins TRBV4-3 and TRBJ2-7; weak D call: TRBD2 (5 bases). There are 15 residues in the CDR3. V lost 1 base and J 0 bases, leaving 10 bases between the germline ends. Germline CDR1 reads LGHNA; CDR2 reads YSLEER. This CDR3 is CASSQGWESSYEQYF. The CDR3 region has the DNA TGCGCCAGCAGCCAAGGGTGGGAGAGCTCCTACGAGCAGTACTTC.

The chain employs TRBV2 and TRBJ2-7; D tentatively fits TRBD1 or TRBD2 (5 bases each). V was trimmed by 6 bases and J by 3 bases, leaving 18 bases between them. Germline V CDR1 and CDR2: SNHLY, FYNNEI. The CDR3 totals 15 residues. CDR3 DNA sequence: TGTGCCAGCAGCGACCCTTCGGGACGATACTACGAGCAGTACTTC. This encodes CASSDPSGRYYEQYF.

This chain joins TRBV4-1 and TRBJ2-7, with D possibly being TRBD2 (6 bases). Germline CDR1 reads MGHRA; CDR2 reads YSYEKL. This CDR3 has 15 residues. Trimming pared 1 base from V and 5 bases from J, leaving 15 bases between. The CDR3 here is CASSQGGGLTDEQYF. The CDR3 DNA reads as TGCGCCAGCAGCCAAGGGGGAGGATTAACGGACGAGCAGTACTTC.

The gene calls are TRBV27 and TRBJ1-1; D is possibly TRBD1 (6 bases). The CDR3 is 13 residues long. Germline CDR1 and CDR2: MNHEY and SMNVEV (reference sequence). The V end lost 6 bases, the J end lost 7 bases, and 15 bases lay between the germline ends. CDR3 sequence reads: CASRTTGLGEAFF. The DNA of the CDR3 is TGTGCCAGCAGAACTACAGGGTTGGGTGAAGCTTTCTTT.

In regard to this clone: The junction and the germline gene differ at one end; a read error may be behind it. The chain uses TRBV6-5 and TRBJ1-5, with a tentative D call TRBD1 (5 bases). In germline, CDR1 is MNHEY, CDR2 SVGAGI. CDR3 size: 13 residues. The CDR3 spells CASSNSGGQPQHF. The CDR3 DNA reads as TGTGCCAGCAGTAACTCCGGGGGACAGCCCCAGCATTTT.

This clone was seen more than once but under ten times. The rearrangement links TRBV28 to TRBJ1-1; D gene uncertain. This CDR3 has 12 residues. V was cut by 6 bases and J by 4 bases, with 9 bases left in between. The germline gives CDR1 MDHEN, CDR2 SYDVKM. CDR3 coding DNA: TGTGCCAGCAGCATCAGCGGCACTGAAGCTTTCTTT. Amino acids: CASSISGTEAFF.

The rearrangement uses TRBV11-2 and TRBJ2-1; no definite D call. V was pared by 0 bases and J by 4 bases, with 7 bases between. Germline values: CDR1 SGHAT, CDR2 FQNNGV. The CDR3 extends over 14 amino acids. CDR3 DNA: TGTGCCAGCAGCTTAGATTCAGATTACAATGAGCAGTTCTTC. Translated: CASSLDSDYNEQFF.

The CDR3 DNA reads as TGTGCCAGCAGTTCGGACAGGGTCTATGGCTACACCTTC. Encoded protein: CASSSDRVYGYTF. The chain combines TRBV27 with TRBJ1-2; 8 bases fit TRBD1. The CDR3 runs to 13 residues. With V trimmed by 4 bases and J by 4 bases, 2 bases remained unmatched. CDR1 and CDR2 from the germline V gene are MNHEY and SMNVEV (reference sequence).

This chain joins TRBV5-4 and TRBJ2-1; 9 bases align to TRBD1. Losses at the gene ends were 1 base for V and 5 bases for J; bases not matched to a gene: 7. The CDR3 sequence is 16 residues long. The germline CDR1 and CDR2 sequences are SGHNT and YYREEE (reference sequence). The CDR3 protein is CASSLHGTGFDNEQFF. In nucleotides, the CDR3 is TGTGCCAGCAGCTTGCATGGGACAGGGTTTGACAATGAGCAGTTCTTC.